This T cell receptor (beta chain) appears in the sequencing data of a study of T cell responses to AZD1222 COVID-19 vaccine (dated by TCRdb to the early 2020s). With respect to the entire study: Because spike-specific TCR depth and breadth did not differ between the two schedules, AZD1222 recipients who got a second dose at roughly 4 weeks were pooled with those who got a second dose at roughly 12 weeks. Enrollment into the trials was organized by age into subgroups of 18-55, 56-69 and 70-plus years, and those subgroups contained 148, 28 and 57 TCR-sequenced participants, respectively. TCR sequencing covered about 230 trial participants: 200 to 220 given two doses of AZD1222 and 26 given two doses of MenACWY control vaccine.

This clone was observed a few times. Its specific antigen is unknown. Base qualities are not at hand, and no much larger clone is one base apart. Looking up the germline V gene (reference sequence) yields CDR1 LGHDT and CDR2 YNNKEL. V drops 4 bases and J drops 3 bases, leaving 16 bases in between. From the cysteine up to the phenylalanine, the CDR3 has a length of 15 residues. Kept here is only the CDR3 DNA, which spans 45 bases and is read in frame from base 1. The CDR3 regions of human TCRbeta chains were analyzed by immunosequencing. Per the source publication's procedure: TCRs in the repertoires were matched against a reference library of SARS-CoV-2-specific TCRs that had been generated with the MIRA antigen-specificity platform. Breadth was defined as the fraction of unique TCRs that were SARS-CoV-2-associated, and depth was defined as the fraction of total T cells that were SARS-CoV-2-associated. Using the MIRA data, each spike-specific TCR was mapped to the spike region that the TCR reacts to and placed in a CD4 or CD8 class. Log10-transformed breadth and depth values were compared by one-way ANOVA with Sidak's multiple comparisons tests. Sourced from immuneACCESS, this table was stored by TCRdb with only in-frame sequences that have V and J called. A share of the clones is absent; for the studies checked, an unresolved V gene accounts for under half, and the remainder has no known explanation. That table supplies the V and J calls and clone size; D and trimming were determined from the DNA. This sample is represented by around 100,000 clones; less than 90% of them were singletons. In total, the top ten clones hold under 2% of the sample.

The paper as a whole reports these results and caveats: A significant rise in spike-specific TCR breadth and depth was observed after two AZD1222 doses relative to day 0 and relative to MenACWY recipients. Conclusions about previously exposed vaccinees were limited because only six AZD1222 recipients were SARS-CoV-2 seropositive at baseline. In the small 56-69-year group, the increase in depth fell short of significance, most likely because of low power. The whole spike protein was spanned by vaccine-associated CD4 TCRs, and dominant responses were seen in regions 160-218 and 743-854. Participants were mostly white British, with more females than males. The authors suggested clonal diversity may have been underestimated. No day 14 peak-response samples were available, so repertoires were characterized only after the peak T cell response. Nearly half of unique spike-specific TCRs reportedly recognized epitopes outside regions mutated in the B.1.351 and B.1.1.7 variants.

Read against the paper, the sample's time point label means: baseline before first vaccination. Vaccinee samples were obtained from the UK trials COV001 and COV002, which included a single-blind randomized controlled phase 2/3 trial of AZD1222 (ChAdOx1 nCoV-19) in healthy adults. Trial participant PBMC samples were collected at day 0 and day 28 after the second dose for TCRbeta chain sequencing. This material consisted of peripheral blood, taken on day 0 of AZD1222 vaccination. The sequence was collected from an adult in good health. Here the chain combines TRBV3-1 (or the pseudogene TRBV3-2) and TRBJ2-7; the D gene cannot be resolved reliably. The sequence in DNA is TGTGCCAGCAGCCTGAAAGGGCACCTCCTCTACGAGCAGTACTTC. Its product reads: CASSLKGHLLYEQYF.